What follows is one TCR beta chain and its context. The record originates from a study of T cell responses to AZD1222 COVID-19 vaccine. Here immunoSEQ multiplex PCR was the method, and the copy in TCRdb shows in-frame clones only, minus some. The sample contains around 150,000 clones, about 93% of which appear only once. The clonotype originates from an adult who received the AZD1222 COVID-19 vaccine. The sequenced sample was peripheral blood, obtained 28 days after the second AZD1222 dose.

The CDR3 DNA follows: TGTGCCAGCAGTGAATATGACAGCTTGAACACTGAAGCTTTCTTT. Translating gives CASSEYDSLNTEAFF. The chain uses TRBV25-1 and TRBJ1-1; the D gene is possibly TRBD1 (5 bases). Germline CDR1 and CDR2: MGHDK and SYGVNS. CDR3 size: 15 residues. Between the trimmed V and J ends, which lost 0 bases and 0 bases, there was a span of 8 bases.